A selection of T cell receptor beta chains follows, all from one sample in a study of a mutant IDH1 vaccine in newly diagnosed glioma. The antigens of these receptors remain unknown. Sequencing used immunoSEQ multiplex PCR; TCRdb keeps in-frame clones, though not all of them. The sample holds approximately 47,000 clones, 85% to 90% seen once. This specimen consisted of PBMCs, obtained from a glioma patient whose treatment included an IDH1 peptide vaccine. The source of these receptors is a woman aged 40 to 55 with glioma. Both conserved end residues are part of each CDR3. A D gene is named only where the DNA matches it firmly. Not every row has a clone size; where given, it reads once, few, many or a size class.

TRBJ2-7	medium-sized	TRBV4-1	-	TGCGCCAGCAGCCAAGATCTGGGGTCTTACGAGCAGTACTTC	CASSQDLGSYEQYF
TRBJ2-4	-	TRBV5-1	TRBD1	TGCGCCAGCAGGGGCCTTGGACAGGGCGAAAACATTCAGTACTTC	CASRGLGQGENIQYF
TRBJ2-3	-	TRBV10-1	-	TGCGCCAGCAGTGTGTCGGGCACCGCAGATACGCAGTATTTT	CASSVSGTADTQYF
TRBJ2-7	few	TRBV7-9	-	TGTGCCAGCAGCTTCAACTCCTACGAGCAGTACTTC	CASSFNSYEQYF
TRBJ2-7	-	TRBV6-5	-	TGTGCCAGCAGGCGGCAGCGAGTTTTCTACGAGCAGTACTTC	CASRRQRVFYEQYF
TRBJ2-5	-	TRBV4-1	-	TGCGCCAGCAGCCAAGTCAGTGCTACTCTCCCGGGGACCCAGTACTTC	CASSQVSATLPGTQYF
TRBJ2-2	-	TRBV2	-	TGTGCCAGCACTCGGCGGGCGAACACCGGGGAGCTGTTTTTT	CASTRRANTGELFF
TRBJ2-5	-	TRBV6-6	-	TGTGCCAGCAGTTACTCGGGACTCAAGCTGACCCAGTACTTC	CASSYSGLKLTQYF
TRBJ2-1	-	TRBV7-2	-	TGTGCCAGCAGCCCTGCGCTAGCGATAACTTTTAATGAGCAGTTCTTC	CASSPALAITFNEQFF
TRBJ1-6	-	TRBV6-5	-	TGTGCCAGCAGTCCCAGACAGACGCTCGGTTCACCCCTCCACTTT	CASSPRQTLGSPLHF
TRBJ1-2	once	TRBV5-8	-	TGTGCCAGCAGTGAACCAGACAGATTCTATGGCTACACCTTC	CASSEPDRFYGYTF
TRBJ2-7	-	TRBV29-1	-	TGCAGCGTTGCTTGGGGGACAACTAACGAGCAGTACTTC	CSVAWGTTNEQYF
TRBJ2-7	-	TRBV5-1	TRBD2	TGCGCCAGCAGCTATAGACTAGCGGGAGCCTACGAGCAGTACTTC	CASSYRLAGAYEQYF
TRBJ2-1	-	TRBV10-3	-	TGTGCCATCAGCGCCCGAGCCCCAGGTGTGGATGAGCAGTTCTTC	CAISARAPGVDEQFF
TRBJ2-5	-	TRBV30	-	TGTGCCTGGACCTCCAGGGTGGGGGTGGGGACCCAGTACTTC	CAWTSRVGVGTQYF
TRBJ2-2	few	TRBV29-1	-	TGCAGCGTTGGACTCTCTAACACCGGGGAGCTGTTTTTT	CSVGLSNTGELFF
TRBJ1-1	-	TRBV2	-	TGTGCCAGCAGCGCACTGAACACTGAAGCTTTCTTT	CASSALNTEAFF
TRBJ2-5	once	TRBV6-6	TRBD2	TGTGCCAGCAGCCGGGGGGATCAAGAGACCCAGTACTTC	CASSRGDQETQYF
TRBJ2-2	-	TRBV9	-	TGTGCCAGCAGCTTTAGCCTAGCGAAGACCGGGGAGCTGTTTTTT	CASSFSLAKTGELFF
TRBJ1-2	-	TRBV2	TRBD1	TGTGCCAGCAGGGAGCGGACAGGGGGCGGTTACTATGGCTACACCTTC	CASRERTGGGYYGYTF
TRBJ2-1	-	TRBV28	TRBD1	TGTGCCAGCAGTCCGTCGGGACAGACCTACAATGAGCAGTTCTTC	CASSPSGQTYNEQFF
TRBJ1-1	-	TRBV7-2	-	TGTGCCAGCAGCCACGGGTCTCGTGGCACTGAAGCTTTCTTT	CASSHGSRGTEAFF
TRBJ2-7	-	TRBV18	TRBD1	TGTGCCAGCTCACCCGGGACAGGGTTAGAGCAGTACTTC	CASSPGTGLEQYF
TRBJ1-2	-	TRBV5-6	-	TGTGCCAGCAGTCGGGCCCTATCTACGAACTATGGCTACACCTTC	CASSRALSTNYGYTF
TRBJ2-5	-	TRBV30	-	TGTGCCTGGAGTAACGGGGGAGGCCAAGAGACCCAGTACTTC	CAWSNGGGQETQYF
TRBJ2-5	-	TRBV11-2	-	TGTGCCAGCGCCCAGAGGGAGACCCAGTACTTC	CASAQRETQYF
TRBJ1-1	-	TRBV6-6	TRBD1	TGTGCCAGCAGTACTCCCCAGGGGGCGGTGAACACTGAAGCTTTCTTT	CASSTPQGAVNTEAFF
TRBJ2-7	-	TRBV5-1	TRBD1	TGCGCCAGCAGCCCGCAGACAGGGCCCTCCTACGAGCAGTACTTC	CASSPQTGPSYEQYF